This TCR beta chain stems from a study of cytomegalovirus exposure and HLA in healthy donors. PCR used 60 Vbeta primers and 13 Jbeta primers. Clones were sequenced by immunoSEQ multiplex PCR, and TCRdb holds only the in-frame ones, with some missing. This table holds around 72,000 clones, around 77% found once. CDR1 is SGHNT, CDR2 YYREEE, per germline (reference sequence). The CDR3 loop spans 14 amino acids. V lost 0 bases, J lost 5 bases, and 1 base stayed unmatched. This TCR derives from a man between 50 and 59 years old in good health and CMV-seronegative. The chain uses TRBV5-4 and TRBJ1-4; 7 bases line up with TRBD1. The specimen sequenced was PBMCs. The DNA for the CDR3 is TGTGCCAGCAGCTTGGGACAGGGAAATGAAAAACTGTTTTTT. Its protein product is CASSLGQGNEKLFF.